The clone carrying this TCR beta chain was seen repeatedly, ten times or more. As yet, its antigen is unknown. These data originate in a study of T cells in Graves' hyperthyroidism and ophthalmopathy. General study points: Most thyroid-expanded clonotypes above 0.001 were also found in blood.

Amplified TCR beta CDR3 regions derived from RNA transcripts. A set of HTBI primers served as the primers for a first-round RT-PCR of the TCR CDR3. MiXCR, run by TCRdb on the multiplex PCR reads, gives a single entry per CDR3 protein. Of 250,000 to 300,000 distinct CDR3 sequences listed, roughly 19% were seen once; the top ten hold under 45%. Exclusion of patients followed from uncontrolled infection, other autoimmune disease, pregnancy or lactation. Orbital computed tomography, thyroid ultrasound, serum thyroxine and TRAb, and clinical symptoms together informed the diagnoses. Fresh peripheral blood, 8 to 10 ml of it, supplied the PBMCs. The origin of this receptor is a man in his forties or fifties with Graves' ophthalmopathy. Sequencing was performed on blood.

Written as DNA, the CDR3 is TGTGCCAGCAGTGCGAATGTCCGGGACAGGACCTACGAGCAGTACTTC. Encoded protein: CASSANVRDRTYEQYF. The chain uses TRBV28 and TRBJ2-7; 8 bases match TRBD1. Germline loops: CDR1 MDHEN, CDR2 SYDVKM. J lost 2 bases, V lost 5 bases, and 11 bases had no gene match. This CDR3 has 16 residues.